The clone carrying this T cell receptor beta chain occurred a few times. What it binds is unknown. The data were obtained in a study of cytotoxic CD8 clonotypes in ibrutinib-treated CLL. V was clipped by 0 bases and J by 7 bases, with 9 bases between them. Germline CDR1 is GTSNPN and CDR2 is SVGIG (reference sequence). The CDR3 consists of 12 residues. Whole-study findings and limits: Relative to age-matched healthy donors, clonality at baseline was higher, and it tracked circulating CD8+ T-cell counts.

Only in-frame clones appear in the TCRdb table, and some are missing; sequencing was by immunoSEQ multiplex PCR. The table has 150,000 to 250,000 clones, around 72% seen once; the top ten hold roughly 13%. Sequenced here: PBMCs, sampled after 24 months of ibrutinib treatment. The genes are TRBV30 and TRBJ1-2; the D is unclear. This TCR was sampled from a human donor with chronic lymphocytic leukemia. The CDR3, as DNA: TGTGCCTGGAGTGTCAGTGTAAGTGGCTACACCTTC. Residues: CAWSVSVSGYTF.